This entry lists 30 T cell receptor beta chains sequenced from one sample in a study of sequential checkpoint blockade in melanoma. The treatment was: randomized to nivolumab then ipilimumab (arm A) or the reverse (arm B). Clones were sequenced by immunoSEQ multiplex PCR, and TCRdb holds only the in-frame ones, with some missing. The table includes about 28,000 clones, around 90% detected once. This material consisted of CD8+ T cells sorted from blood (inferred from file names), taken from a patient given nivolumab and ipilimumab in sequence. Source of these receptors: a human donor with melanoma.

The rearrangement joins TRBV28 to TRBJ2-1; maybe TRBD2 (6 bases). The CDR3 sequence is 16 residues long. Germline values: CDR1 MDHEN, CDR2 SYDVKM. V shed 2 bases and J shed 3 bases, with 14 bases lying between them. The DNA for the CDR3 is TGTGCCAGCAGTTTACGGCGGGAAGGAATCTACAATGAGCAGTTCTTC. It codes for CASSLRREGIYNEQFF.

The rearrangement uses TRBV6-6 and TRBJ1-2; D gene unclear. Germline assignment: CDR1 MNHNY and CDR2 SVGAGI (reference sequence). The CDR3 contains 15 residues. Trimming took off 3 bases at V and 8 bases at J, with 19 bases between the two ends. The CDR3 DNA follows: TGTGCCAGCAGTTATTCCGCCGGGGTTATGCAGGGCTACACCTTC. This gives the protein CASSYSAGVMQGYTF.

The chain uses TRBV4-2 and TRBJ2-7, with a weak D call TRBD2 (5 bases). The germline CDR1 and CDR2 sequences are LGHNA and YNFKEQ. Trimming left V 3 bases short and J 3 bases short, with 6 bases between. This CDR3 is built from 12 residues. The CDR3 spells CASSHGNYEQYF. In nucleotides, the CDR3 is TGTGCCAGCAGCCACGGGAACTACGAGCAGTACTTC.

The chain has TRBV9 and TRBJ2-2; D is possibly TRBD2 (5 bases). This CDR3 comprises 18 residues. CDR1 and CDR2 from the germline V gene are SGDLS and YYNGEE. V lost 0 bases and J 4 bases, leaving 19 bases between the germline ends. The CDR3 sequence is CASSVGLDWVITTGELFF. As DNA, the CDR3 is TGTGCCAGCAGCGTAGGTCTGGACTGGGTGATTACCACCGGGGAGCTGTTTTTT.

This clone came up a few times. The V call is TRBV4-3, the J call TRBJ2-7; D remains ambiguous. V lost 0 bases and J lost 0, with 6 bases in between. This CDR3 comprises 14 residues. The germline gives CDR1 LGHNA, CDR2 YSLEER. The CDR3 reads CASSQEPGSYEQYF. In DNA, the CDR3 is TGCGCCAGCAGCCAAGAGCCGGGCTCCTACGAGCAGTACTTC.

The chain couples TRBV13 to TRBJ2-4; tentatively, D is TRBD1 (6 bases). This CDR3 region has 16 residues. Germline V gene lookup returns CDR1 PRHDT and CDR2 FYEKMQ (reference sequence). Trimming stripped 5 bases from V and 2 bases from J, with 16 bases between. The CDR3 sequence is CASSRQVRGPKNIQYF. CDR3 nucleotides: TGTGCCAGCAGCCGACAGGTTAGGGGTCCCAAAAACATTCAGTACTTC.

The CDR3 spells CAWKGGTGAYNYGYTF. As DNA, the CDR3 is TGTGCCTGGAAAGGCGGGACAGGGGCCTATAACTATGGCTACACCTTC. The chain carries TRBV30 and TRBJ1-2; 10 bases agree with TRBD1. The CDR3 consists of 16 residues. Germline CDR1 reads GTSNPN; CDR2 reads SVGIG (reference sequence). After removal of 4 bases from V and 1 base from J, the junction contained 9 bases not matched to a gene. The complete variable domain, with remaining parts taken from reference TRBV30 and TRBJ1-2, reads SQTIHQWPATLVQPVGSPLSLECTVEGTSNPNLYWYRQAAGRGLQLLFYSVGIGQISSEVPQNLSASRPQDRQFILSSKKLLLSDSGFYLCAWKGGTGAYNYGYTFGSGTRLTVV.

The CDR3 nucleotides read TGCGCCAGCAGCCAACAGGACAGAAAAGCCTACGAGCAGTACTTC. Amino acid sequence: CASSQQDRKAYEQYF. V and J are TRBV4-1 and TRBJ2-5; tentatively, D is TRBD1 (6 bases). The J call may be wrong; the DNA end is better matched by TRBJ2-7. This CDR3 is built from 15 residues. CDR1 is MGHRA, CDR2 YSYEKL, per germline.

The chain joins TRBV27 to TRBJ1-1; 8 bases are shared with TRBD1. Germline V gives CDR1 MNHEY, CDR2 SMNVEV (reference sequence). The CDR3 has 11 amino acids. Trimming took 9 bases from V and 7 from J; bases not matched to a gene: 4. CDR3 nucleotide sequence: TGTGCCAGTCGGACAGGGCATGAAGCTTTCTTT. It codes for CASRTGHEAFF.

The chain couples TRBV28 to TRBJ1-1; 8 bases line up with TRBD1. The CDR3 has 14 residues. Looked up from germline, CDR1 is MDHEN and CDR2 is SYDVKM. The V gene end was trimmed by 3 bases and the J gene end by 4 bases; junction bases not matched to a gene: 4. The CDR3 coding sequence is TGTGCCAGCAGTTTTCAGGGGGCGCGCACTGAAGCTTTCTTT. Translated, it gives CASSFQGARTEAFF. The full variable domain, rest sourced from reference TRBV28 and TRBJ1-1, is DVKVTQSSRYLVKRTGEKVFLECVQDMDHENMFWYRQDPGLGLRLIYFSYDVKMKEKGDIPEGYSVSREKKERFSLILESASTNQTSMYLCASSFQGARTEAFFGQGTRLTVV.

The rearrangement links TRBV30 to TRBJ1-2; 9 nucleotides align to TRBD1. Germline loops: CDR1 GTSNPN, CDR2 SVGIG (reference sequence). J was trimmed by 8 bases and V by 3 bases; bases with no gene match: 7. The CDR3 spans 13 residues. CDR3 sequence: CAWRDDRGGGYTF. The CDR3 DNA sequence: TGTGCCTGGAGGGACGACAGGGGGGGAGGCTACACCTTC.

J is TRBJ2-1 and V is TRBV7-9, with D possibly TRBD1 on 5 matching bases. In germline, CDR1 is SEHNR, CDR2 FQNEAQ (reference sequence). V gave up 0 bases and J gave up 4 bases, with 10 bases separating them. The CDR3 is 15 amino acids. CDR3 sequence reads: CASSLAGRRYNEQFF. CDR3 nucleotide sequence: TGTGCCAGCAGCTTAGCGGGGCGGCGGTACAATGAGCAGTTCTTC.

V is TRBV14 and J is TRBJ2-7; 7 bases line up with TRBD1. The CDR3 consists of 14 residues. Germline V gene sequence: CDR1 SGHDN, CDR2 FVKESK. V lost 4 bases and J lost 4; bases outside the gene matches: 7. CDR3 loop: CASSRDSLSYEQYF. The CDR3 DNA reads TGTGCCAGCAGCCGGGACAGCCTTTCTTACGAGCAGTACTTC.

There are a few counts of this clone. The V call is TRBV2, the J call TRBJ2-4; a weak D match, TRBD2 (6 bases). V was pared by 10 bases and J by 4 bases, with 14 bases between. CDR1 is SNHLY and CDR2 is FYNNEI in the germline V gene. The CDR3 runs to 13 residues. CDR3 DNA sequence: TGTGCCATCACCGGGACTGCTAAAAACATTCAGTACTTC. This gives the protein CAITGTAKNIQYF.

CDR3 nucleotide sequence: TGTGCCAGCAGTCTGACAGGGGGGAGCTCCTACGAGCAGTACTTC. Protein: CASSLTGGSSYEQYF. The chain joins TRBV27 to TRBJ2-7, with 9 nucleotides matching TRBD1. Germline V CDR1 and CDR2: MNHEY, SMNVEV (reference sequence). The length of the CDR3 is 15 residues. V shed 5 bases, J shed 0 bases, and the junction held 5 bases outside the gene matches.

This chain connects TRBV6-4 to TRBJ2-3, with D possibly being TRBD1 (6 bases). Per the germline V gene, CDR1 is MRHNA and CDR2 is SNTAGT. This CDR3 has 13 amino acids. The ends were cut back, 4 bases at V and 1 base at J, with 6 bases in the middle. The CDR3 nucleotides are TGTGCCAGCAGTGCAGGGGGCACAGATACGCAGTATTTT. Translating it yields CASSAGGTDTQYF.

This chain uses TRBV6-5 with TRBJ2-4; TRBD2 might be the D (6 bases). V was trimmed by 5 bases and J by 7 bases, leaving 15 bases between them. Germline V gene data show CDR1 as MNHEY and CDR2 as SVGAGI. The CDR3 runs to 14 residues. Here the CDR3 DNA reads TGTGCCAGCAGTAACCACCCGGGACTGAACATTCAGTACTTC. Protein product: CASSNHPGLNIQYF.

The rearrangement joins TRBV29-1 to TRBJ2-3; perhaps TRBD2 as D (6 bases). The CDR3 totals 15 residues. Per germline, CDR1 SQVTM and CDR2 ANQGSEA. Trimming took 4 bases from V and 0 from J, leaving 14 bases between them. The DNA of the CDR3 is TGCAGCGTTGCCCGGATGGGGGGTAGCACAGATACGCAGTATTTT. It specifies CSVARMGGSTDTQYF.

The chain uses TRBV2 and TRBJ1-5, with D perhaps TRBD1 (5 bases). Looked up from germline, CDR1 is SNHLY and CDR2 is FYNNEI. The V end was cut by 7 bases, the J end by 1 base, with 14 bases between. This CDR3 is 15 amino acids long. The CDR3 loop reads CASKVRVTSNQPQHF. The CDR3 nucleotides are TGTGCCAGCAAGGTCAGGGTGACGAGCAATCAGCCCCAGCATTTT.

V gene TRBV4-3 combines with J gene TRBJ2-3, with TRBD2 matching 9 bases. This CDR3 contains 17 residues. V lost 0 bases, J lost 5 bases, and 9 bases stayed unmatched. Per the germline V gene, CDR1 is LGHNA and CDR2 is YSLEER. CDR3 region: CASSQDMSGRLLDTQYF. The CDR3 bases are TGCGCCAGCAGCCAAGATATGAGCGGGAGGCTCCTAGATACGCAGTATTTT.

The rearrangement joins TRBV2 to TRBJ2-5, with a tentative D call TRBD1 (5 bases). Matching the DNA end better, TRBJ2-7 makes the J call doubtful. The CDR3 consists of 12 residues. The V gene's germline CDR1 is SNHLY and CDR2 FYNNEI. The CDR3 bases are TGTGCCAGCATCCCGCAGGGCAACGAGCAGTACTTC. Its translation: CASIPQGNEQYF.

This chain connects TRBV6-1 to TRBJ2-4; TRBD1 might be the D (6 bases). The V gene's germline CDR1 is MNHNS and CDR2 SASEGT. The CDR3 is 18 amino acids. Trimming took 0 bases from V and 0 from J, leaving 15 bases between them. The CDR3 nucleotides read TGTGCCAGCAGTGAAGCGTCCCACAGGGCGATAGCCAAAAACATTCAGTACTTC. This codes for CASSEASHRAIAKNIQYF.

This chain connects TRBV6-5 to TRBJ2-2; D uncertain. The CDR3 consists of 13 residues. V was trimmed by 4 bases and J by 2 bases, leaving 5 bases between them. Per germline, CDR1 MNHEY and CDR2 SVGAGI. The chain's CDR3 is CASSFVNTGELFF. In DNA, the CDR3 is TGTGCCAGCAGTTTCGTTAACACCGGGGAGCTGTTTTTT.

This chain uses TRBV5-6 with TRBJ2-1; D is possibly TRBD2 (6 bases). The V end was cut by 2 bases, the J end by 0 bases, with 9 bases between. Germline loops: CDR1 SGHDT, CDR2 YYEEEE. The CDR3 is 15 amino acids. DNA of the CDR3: TGTGCCAGCAGCTTAGGAGGGGCCTCCTACAATGAGCAGTTCTTC. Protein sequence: CASSLGGASYNEQFF.

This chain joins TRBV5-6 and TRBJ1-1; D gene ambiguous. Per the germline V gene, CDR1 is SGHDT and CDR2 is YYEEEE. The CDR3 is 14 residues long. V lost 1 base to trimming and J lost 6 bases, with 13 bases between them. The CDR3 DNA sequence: TGTGCCAGCAGCTTGTGGGCAAATCACGCTGAAGCTTTCTTT. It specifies CASSLWANHAEAFF.

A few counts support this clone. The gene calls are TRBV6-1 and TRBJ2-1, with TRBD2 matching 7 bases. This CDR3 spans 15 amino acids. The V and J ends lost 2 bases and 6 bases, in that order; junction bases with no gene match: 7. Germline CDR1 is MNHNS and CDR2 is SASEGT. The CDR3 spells CASSERASGLNEQFF. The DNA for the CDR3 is TGTGCCAGCAGTGAAAGGGCTAGCGGACTCAATGAGCAGTTCTTC.

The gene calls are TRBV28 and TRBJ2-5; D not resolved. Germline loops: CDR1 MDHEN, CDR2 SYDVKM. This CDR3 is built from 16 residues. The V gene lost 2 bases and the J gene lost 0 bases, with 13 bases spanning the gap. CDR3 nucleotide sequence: TGTGCCAGCAGTTTAAGGCCGGCGGAGTACCAAGAGACCCAGTACTTC. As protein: CASSLRPAEYQETQYF.

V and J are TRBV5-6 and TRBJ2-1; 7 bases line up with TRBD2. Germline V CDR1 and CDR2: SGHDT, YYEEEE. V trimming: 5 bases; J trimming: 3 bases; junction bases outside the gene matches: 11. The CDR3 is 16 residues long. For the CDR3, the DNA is TGTGCCAGCAGTTCCCTTTTAGCGGGCCACTACAATGAGCAGTTCTTC. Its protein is CASSSLLAGHYNEQFF.

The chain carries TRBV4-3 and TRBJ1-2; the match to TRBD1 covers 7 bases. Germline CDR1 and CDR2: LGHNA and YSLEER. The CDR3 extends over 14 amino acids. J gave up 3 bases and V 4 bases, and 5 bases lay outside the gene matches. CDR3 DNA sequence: TGCGCCAGCAGCCCCCTAGGGGGCTACTATGGCTACACCTTC. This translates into CASSPLGGYYGYTF.

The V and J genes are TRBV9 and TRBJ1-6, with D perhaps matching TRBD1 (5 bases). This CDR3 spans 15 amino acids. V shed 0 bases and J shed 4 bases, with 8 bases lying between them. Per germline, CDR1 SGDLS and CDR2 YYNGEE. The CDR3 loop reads CASSVAGGYNSPLHF. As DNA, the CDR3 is TGTGCCAGCAGCGTAGCGGGGGGTTATAATTCACCCCTCCACTTT.